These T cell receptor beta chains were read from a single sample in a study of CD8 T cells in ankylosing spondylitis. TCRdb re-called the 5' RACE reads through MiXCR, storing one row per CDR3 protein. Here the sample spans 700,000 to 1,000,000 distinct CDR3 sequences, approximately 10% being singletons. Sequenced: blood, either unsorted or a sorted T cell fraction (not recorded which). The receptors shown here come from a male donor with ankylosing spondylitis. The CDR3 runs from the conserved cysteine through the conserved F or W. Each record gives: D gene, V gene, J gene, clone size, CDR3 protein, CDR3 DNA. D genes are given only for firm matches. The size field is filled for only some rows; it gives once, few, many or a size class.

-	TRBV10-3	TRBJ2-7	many	CASGRRTDYEQYF	TGTGCCTCCGGGAGACGCACCGATTACGAGCAGTACTTC
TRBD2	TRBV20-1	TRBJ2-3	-	CSAQSGRTDTQYF	TGCAGTGCACAGAGCGGGAGGACAGATACGCAGTATTTT
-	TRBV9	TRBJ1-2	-	CASSLTGPYGYTF	TGTGCCAGCAGCCTTACAGGGCCCTATGGCTACACCTTC
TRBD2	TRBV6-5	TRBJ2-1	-	CASSYAVASGMVYEQFF	TGTGCCAGCAGTTACGCGGTGGCTAGCGGGATGGTCTATGAGCAGTTCTTC
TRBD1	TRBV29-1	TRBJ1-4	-	CSVAQGNEKLFF	TGCAGCGTTGCACAGGGGAATGAAAAACTGTTTTTT
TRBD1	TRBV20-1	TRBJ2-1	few	CSARGGTGGLYNEQFF	TGCAGTGCTAGAGGCGGGACAGGGGGCTTGTACAATGAGCAGTTCTTC
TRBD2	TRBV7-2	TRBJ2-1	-	CASSLVGTSEIF	TGTGCCAGCAGCTTAGTGGGGACTAGCGAGATCTTC
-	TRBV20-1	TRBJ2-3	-	CSARVAYPGTQYF	TGCAGTGCTAGAGTGGCTTATCCGGGCACGCAGTATTTT
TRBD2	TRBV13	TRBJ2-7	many	CASSLPLGGLEEQYF	TGTGCCAGCAGCTTACCCCTGGGAGGGCTCGAGGAGCAGTACTTC
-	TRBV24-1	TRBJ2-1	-	CATSGGVSYNEQFF	TGTGCCACCAGTGGGGGGGTATCCTACAATGAGCAGTTCTTC